The 20 T cell receptor beta chains below all came from one sample that was sequenced in a study of blood T cell repertoires in COVID-19. Using immunoSEQ multiplex PCR, the repertoire was profiled, and TCRdb retains in-frame clones only, with some absent. The sample yields 160,000 or so clones, around four fifths seen once. What was sequenced was peripheral blood. All receptors derive from a human donor in a cohort sampled during active COVID-19.

The chain is built from TRBV5-1 and TRBJ2-7, with 7 bases identical to TRBD1. V shed 4 bases, J shed 4 bases, and the junction held 8 bases outside the gene matches. The CDR3 is 14 residues long. Germline assignment: CDR1 SGHRS and CDR2 YFSETQ. CDR3 sequence (DNA): TGCGCCAGCAGCCTAGACAGGGTAGGGTACGAGCAGTACTTC. Amino acids: CASSLDRVGYEQYF.

The chain joins TRBV11-2 to TRBJ1-3; TRBD1 matches 11 bases. The CDR3 totals 18 residues. The junction had 15 bases not matched to a gene; V was cut back by 6 bases and J by 5 bases. Germline CDR1 reads SGHAT; CDR2 reads FQNNGV. CDR3 DNA: TGTGCCAGCAGACCTACAGCGGGGACAGGGGGATTGAGAAACACCATATATTTT. Protein sequence: CASRPTAGTGGLRNTIYF.

The rearrangement joins TRBV15 to TRBJ2-2; possible D gene TRBD1, 6 bases. The CDR3 has 15 amino acids. Germline V gene data show CDR1 as LNHNV and CDR2 as YYDKDF (reference sequence). V was cut by 2 bases and J by 7 bases, with 14 bases left in between. This CDR3 reads CATSRPRTVGGELFF. CDR3 DNA: TGTGCCACCAGCAGACCTCGGACAGTAGGCGGGGAGCTGTTTTTT. The full variable domain, in which reference TRBV15 and TRBJ2-2 provide the parts outside the CDR3, is DAMVIQNPRYQVTQFGKPVTLSCSQTLNHNVMYWYQQKSSQAPKLLFHYYDKDFNNEADTPDNFQSRRPNTSFCFLDIRSPGLGDTAMYLCATSRPRTVGGELFFGEGSRLTVL.

The chain couples TRBV6-5 to TRBJ2-2, with D possibly matching TRBD2 (6 bases). CDR1 and CDR2 (germline): MNHEY, SVGAGI. The CDR3 runs 15 residues. Trimming removed 6 bases from V and 1 base from J, with 12 bases in between. CDR3 sequence: CASRGGTLNTGELFF. The CDR3 DNA follows: TGTGCCAGCAGAGGAGGGACTCTGAACACCGGGGAGCTGTTTTTT.

V gene TRBV7-9 combines with J gene TRBJ1-5; D possibly corresponds to TRBD1 (5 bases). This CDR3 has 15 amino acids. Germline V gene data show CDR1 as SEHNR and CDR2 as FQNEAQ (reference sequence). The ends were cut back, 2 bases at V and 8 bases at J, with 16 bases in the middle. Here the CDR3 reads CASSLSGSIWEPQHF. CDR3 coding DNA: TGTGCCAGCAGCTTATCAGGGTCGATTTGGGAGCCCCAGCATTTT.

This chain links TRBV9 with TRBJ1-3; no definite D call. The CDR3 sequence is 12 residues long. Germline CDR1 and CDR2: SGDLS and YYNGEE. Trimming removed 6 bases at V and 4 bases at J, with 8 bases between. The CDR3 DNA reads as TGTGCCAGCAACCGAGAAGGAAACACCATATATTTT. Residues: CASNREGNTIYF.

The chain is built from TRBV30 and TRBJ2-7; 13 nucleotides match TRBD2. The CDR3 covers 15 residues. The germline V gene encodes CDR1 GTSNPN and CDR2 SVGIG (reference sequence). The trim removed 4 bases at V and 7 bases at J, leaving 10 bases unmatched. Here the CDR3 reads CAWTRTSGGPFEQYF. CDR3 sequence (DNA): TGTGCCTGGACCCGGACTAGCGGGGGACCTTTTGAGCAGTACTTC.

The chain combines TRBV5-6 with TRBJ1-2; 10 positions agree with TRBD1. There are 13 residues in the CDR3. V dropped 7 bases and J dropped 1; count of bases not matched to a gene: 1. CDR1 SGHDT and CDR2 YYEEEE come from the germline V gene. This CDR3 reads CASGTGVNYGYTF. CDR3 DNA: TGTGCCAGCGGGACAGGGGTTAACTATGGCTACACCTTC.

This clone was recorded once. The chain employs TRBV3-1 (or the pseudogene TRBV3-2) and TRBJ2-7; TRBD2 might be the D (6 bases). CDR1 LGHDT and CDR2 YNNKEL come from the germline V gene (reference sequence). The germline V and J ends were trimmed by 3 bases and 3 bases, with 9 bases remaining between them. The CDR3 runs to 13 residues. The CDR3 coding sequence is TGTGCCAGCAGCCACGCGGGGCACTACGAGCAGTACTTC. Its translation is CASSHAGHYEQYF.

This clone has a single count. The chain has TRBV9 and TRBJ2-1, with D maybe TRBD1 (5 bases). V lost 0 bases to trimming and J lost 6 bases, with 16 bases between them. The CDR3 consists of 16 residues. The V gene's germline CDR1 is SGDLS and CDR2 YYNGEE. CDR3 in amino acids: CASSVGGRVFINEQFF. The CDR3 DNA reads TGTGCCAGCAGCGTAGGGGGCCGTGTGTTTATCAATGAGCAGTTCTTC.

The chain recombines TRBV19 with TRBJ1-5, with unresolved D. CDR1 is LNHDA, CDR2 SQIVND, per germline (reference sequence). The length of the CDR3 is 18 residues. The ends were cut back, 4 bases at V and 0 bases at J, with 19 bases in the middle. This CDR3 is CASSTGGWAFDSNQPQHF. As DNA, the CDR3 is TGTGCCAGTAGTACCGGCGGGTGGGCGTTCGATAGCAATCAGCCCCAGCATTTT.

V usage is TRBV6-5 and J usage is TRBJ1-1, with unresolved D. V was cut by 5 bases and J by 5 bases, with 15 bases left in between. The CDR3 contains 14 residues. Looked up from germline, CDR1 is MNHEY and CDR2 is SVGAGI. CDR3 loop: CASSSRPPPTEAFF. DNA of the CDR3: TGTGCCAGCAGTAGCAGGCCGCCGCCGACTGAAGCTTTCTTT.

The CDR3: CASTNRVDGYTF. The DNA of the CDR3 is TGTGCCAGCACCAACAGGGTGGATGGCTACACCTTC. The chain combines TRBV7-3 with TRBJ1-2, with a possible D match to TRBD1 (6 bases). Trimming took 7 bases from V and 6 from J, leaving 12 bases between them. The CDR3 totals 12 residues. Germline CDR1 is SGHTA and CDR2 is FQGTGA. The variable domain in full, with the rest retrieved from reference TRBV7-3 and TRBJ1-2, is GAGVSQTPSNKVTEKGKYVELRCDPISGHTALYWYRQSLGQGPEFLIYFQGTGAADDSGLPNDRFFAVRPEGSVSTLKIQRTERGDSAVYLCASTNRVDGYTFGSGTRLTVV.

The V gene is TRBV9, the J gene TRBJ1-1; D unresolved. The CDR3 loop spans 13 amino acids. CDR1 SGDLS and CDR2 YYNGEE come from the germline V gene. With 7 bases removed from V and 2 bases from J, the gap between germline ends came to 12 bases. The CDR3 DNA reads as TGTGCCAGCTCCGTCGGAGCAAACACTGAAGCTTTCTTT. This codes for CASSVGANTEAFF.

This chain connects TRBV4-1 to TRBJ1-2, with D unresolved. This CDR3 is built from 11 residues. Germline-derived CDR1 and CDR2 are MGHRA and YSYEKL. Trimming removed 10 bases at V and 6 bases at J, with 12 bases between. The CDR3 region has the DNA TGCGCCACCAATTCGGGTAATGGCTACACCTTC. It is translated as CATNSGNGYTF.

The genes are TRBV6-5 and TRBJ1-1, with 7 bases fitting TRBD1. V shed 11 bases and J 5 bases; nucleotides not matched to a gene: 11. CDR1 and CDR2 from the germline V gene are MNHEY and SVGAGI. This CDR3 contains 13 residues. The CDR3 DNA reads TGTGCCTCTAGCCGGGACAGTTGGACTGAAGCTTTCTTT. Translating it yields CASSRDSWTEAFF.

The chain has TRBV7-3 and TRBJ2-1; TRBD1 aligns across 7 bases. The V and J ends lost 3 bases and 7 bases, in that order; junction bases with no gene match: 0. The germline V gene has CDR1 SGHTA and CDR2 FQGTGA. The CDR3 contains 12 residues. The CDR3 is CASSLTGNEQFF. The CDR3 nucleotides are TGTGCCAGCAGCTTGACAGGGAATGAGCAGTTCTTC.

V and J are TRBV18 and TRBJ1-1; the D gene is possibly TRBD1 (5 bases). Germline CDR1 is KGHSH and CDR2 is LQKENI. This CDR3 contains 17 residues. With 4 bases removed from V and 3 bases from J, the gap between germline ends came to 21 bases. The CDR3 DNA follows: TGTGCCAGCTCACTCAAATCGGAACAGGAAGAGGACACTGAAGCTTTCTTT. Translated: CASSLKSEQEEDTEAFF.

The rearrangement joins TRBV30 to TRBJ1-3; a weak D match, TRBD1 (5 bases). Germline CDR1 and CDR2: GTSNPN and SVGIG (reference sequence). The V gene lost 5 bases and the J gene lost 0 bases, with 11 bases spanning the gap. This CDR3 spans 14 amino acids. The chain's CDR3 is CAWSTGNSGNTIYF. CDR3 nucleotides: TGTGCCTGGTCAACAGGAAACTCTGGAAACACCATATATTTT.

This sequence joins TRBV29-1 and TRBJ2-7, with 10 bases matching TRBD2. Germline assignment: CDR1 SQVTM and CDR2 ANQGSEA. This CDR3 spans 15 amino acids. With V trimmed by 4 bases and J by 2 bases, 8 bases remained unmatched. DNA for the CDR3: TGCAGCGTTGTGGGTAGCGGGGGGACCACCTACGAGCAGTACTTC. Amino acids: CSVVGSGGTTYEQYF.